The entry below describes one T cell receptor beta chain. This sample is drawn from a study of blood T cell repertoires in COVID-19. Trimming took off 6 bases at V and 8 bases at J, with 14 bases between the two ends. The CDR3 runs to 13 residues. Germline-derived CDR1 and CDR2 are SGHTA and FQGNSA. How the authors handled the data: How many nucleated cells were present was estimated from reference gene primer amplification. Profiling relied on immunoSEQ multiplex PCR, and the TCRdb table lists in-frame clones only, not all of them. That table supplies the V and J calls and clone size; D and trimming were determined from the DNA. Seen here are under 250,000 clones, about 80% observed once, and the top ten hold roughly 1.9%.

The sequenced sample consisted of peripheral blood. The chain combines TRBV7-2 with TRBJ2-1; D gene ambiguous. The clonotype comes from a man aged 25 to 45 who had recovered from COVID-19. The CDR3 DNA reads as TGTGCCAGCAGACTACTACAATCCGATGAGCAGTTCTTC. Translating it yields CASRLLQSDEQFF.